The 22 T cell receptor beta chains in this list originate from one sample, sequenced in a study of OX40 agonist ivuxolimab in advanced cancers. Measured with immunoSEQ multiplex PCR; TCRdb has only the in-frame clones, and not every one. The sample holds just under 60,000 clones, 91% seen once. The sample in question was CD4+ or CD8+ T cells sorted from blood, obtained in a trial of the OX40 agonist ivuxolimab. The receptors originated from an adult with an advanced solid tumor such as melanoma, head and neck, liver or kidney cancer.

This chain connects TRBV11-2 to TRBJ2-1; 10 positions agree with TRBD1. CDR1 and CDR2 (germline): SGHAT, FQNNGV. Trimming at V came to 6 bases and at J to 4 bases, leaving 6 bases not matched to a gene. The CDR3 spans 15 residues. The CDR3 region is CASSPGTGAYNEQFF. The DNA of the CDR3 is TGTGCCAGCAGTCCCGGGACAGGGGCATACAATGAGCAGTTCTTC.

The gene calls are TRBV6-5 and TRBJ2-1; a weak D match, TRBD2 (6 bases). V was pared by 6 bases and J by 5 bases, with 11 bases between. The CDR3 is made up of 13 amino acids. Per the germline V gene, CDR1 is MNHEY and CDR2 is SVGAGI. The CDR3 DNA sequence: TGTGCCAGCAGCTGGGACTCGAACAATGAGCAGTTCTTC. Its protein is CASSWDSNNEQFF.

This sequence joins TRBV29-1 and TRBJ2-1; 8 positions match TRBD1. This CDR3 is 13 amino acids long. From germline, CDR1 is SQVTM and CDR2 ANQGSEA. For the CDR3, the DNA is TGCAGGGGGACCGGGACAGGTTTCAATGAGCAGTTCTTC. Its translation is CRGTGTGFNEQFF.

This clone was detected once. The V and J genes are TRBV19 and TRBJ2-1; 7 nucleotides agree with TRBD2. The J segment lost 0 bases and the V segment lost 4 bases, leaving 6 bases of the junction unmatched. The germline CDR1 and CDR2 sequences are LNHDA and SQIVND (reference sequence). The CDR3 loop spans 16 amino acids. In DNA, the CDR3 is TGTGCCAGTAGTAGGGGAGGGCGAAGCTCCTACAATGAGCAGTTCTTC. Translated: CASSRGGRSSYNEQFF.

The V call is TRBV2, the J call TRBJ2-1; 7 bases fit TRBD2. CDR1 is SNHLY and CDR2 is FYNNEI in the germline V gene. Trimming at V came to 3 bases and at J to 4 bases, leaving 9 bases not matched to a gene. CDR3 length: 16 amino acids. This CDR3 reads CASSELASGRYNEQFF. CDR3 nucleotide sequence: TGTGCCAGCAGTGAGTTGGCTAGCGGACGTTACAATGAGCAGTTCTTC.

The chain couples TRBV23-1 to TRBJ2-7; TRBD2 matches 14 bases. TRBV23-1 is recorded as an ORF, its role being uncertain. V was pared by 3 bases and J by 0 bases, with 7 bases of the junction left unmatched. The CDR3 has 18 residues. This CDR3 is CASSHPGLAGGFSYEQYF. For the CDR3, the DNA is TGCGCCAGCAGTCACCCCGGACTAGCGGGAGGCTTCTCCTACGAGCAGTACTTC.

The CDR3 DNA reads as TGTGCCAGCAGATCTGGACAGGGGAATTATCAGCCCCAGCATTTT. This codes for CASRSGQGNYQPQHF. V usage is TRBV28 and J usage is TRBJ1-5; 9 bases match TRBD1. The germline CDR1 and CDR2 sequences are MDHEN and SYDVKM. This CDR3 is built from 15 residues. The V and J ends lost 6 bases and 5 bases, in that order; junction bases with no gene match: 8.

This chain connects TRBV7-2 to TRBJ1-1, with D perhaps matching TRBD1 (5 bases). Deletions cut 5 bases from V and 4 bases from J, with 20 bases between. The CDR3 spans 16 residues. Germline assignment: CDR1 SGHTA and CDR2 FQGNSA. The CDR3: CASSPAPGQGITEAFF. The CDR3 coding sequence is TGTGCCAGCAGCCCCGCCCCCGGCCAGGGTATCACTGAAGCTTTCTTT.

The genes are TRBV28 and TRBJ1-5, with 7 bases identical to TRBD1. The CDR3 is 15 amino acids. V gave up 3 bases and J gave up 6 bases; unmatched junction bases: 8. Germline CDR1 MDHEN, CDR2 SYDVKM. CDR3 residues: CASSFVTGSPQPQHF. The DNA of the CDR3 is TGTGCCAGCAGTTTCGTGACAGGGTCCCCTCAGCCCCAGCATTTT.

The chain joins TRBV14 to TRBJ2-7; weak D call: TRBD2 (6 bases). The V and J ends lost 0 bases and 9 bases respectively, with 9 bases between them. Germline assignment: CDR1 SGHDN and CDR2 FVKESK. This CDR3 spans 12 amino acids. CDR3 in DNA: TGTGCCAGCAGCCAAGAGGGAGGTATGCAGTACTTC. Its protein is CASSQEGGMQYF.

V and J are TRBV5-4 and TRBJ2-7; TRBD2 matches 7 bases. The CDR3 spans 13 residues. V dropped 0 bases and J dropped 7; count of bases not matched to a gene: 4. Germline values: CDR1 SGHNT, CDR2 YYREEE (reference sequence). Here the CDR3 reads CASSLGREKEQYF. In DNA form, the CDR3 reads TGTGCCAGCAGCTTGGGGCGGGAGAAAGAGCAGTACTTC.

In this sample, this clone turned up once. The same CDR3 also results from other DNA sequences found in this sample. The chain uses TRBV7-8 and TRBJ2-7, with D uncertain. The CDR3 consists of 11 residues. Germline lookup yields CDR1 SGHVS and CDR2 FQNEAQ. V was shortened by 5 bases and J by 3 bases, with 5 bases between the two germline ends. The CDR3: CASSPNYEQYF. The CDR3 nucleotides read TGTGCCAGCAGCCCCAACTACGAGCAGTACTTC.

The chain links TRBV18 to TRBJ2-1, with a weak D call TRBD2 (6 bases). Germline V gene lookup returns CDR1 KGHSH and CDR2 LQKENI. The germline V and J ends were trimmed by 2 bases and 5 bases, with 19 bases remaining between them. This CDR3 is 17 amino acids long. CDR3: CASSPKSGIAAHNEQFF. As DNA, the CDR3 is TGTGCCAGCTCACCAAAGTCGGGAATAGCGGCCCACAATGAGCAGTTCTTC.

This chain connects TRBV2 to TRBJ1-1, with D possibly TRBD1 on 6 matching bases. Trimming removed 6 bases at V and 8 bases at J, with 10 bases between. The CDR3 length is 11 residues. Germline V lookup: CDR1 SNHLY, CDR2 FYNNEI. The CDR3 region is CASSAGVEAFF. As DNA, the CDR3 is TGTGCCAGCAGCGCAGGGGTCGAAGCTTTCTTT.

The V gene is TRBV18, the J gene TRBJ2-6; TRBD1 agrees at 8 bases. Per the germline V gene, CDR1 is KGHSH and CDR2 is LQKENI. The CDR3 totals 18 residues. Trimming removed 5 bases from V and 0 bases from J; junction bases left unmatched: 9. The CDR3 sequence is CASSDPGQDYSGANVLTF. CDR3 nucleotide sequence: TGTGCCAGCTCAGATCCGGGACAGGACTACTCTGGGGCCAACGTCCTGACTTTC.

The chain recombines TRBV7-9 with TRBJ1-5; D ambiguous. CDR3 length: 16 amino acids. Looked up from germline, CDR1 is SEHNR and CDR2 is FQNEAQ (reference sequence). Between the trimmed V and J ends, which lost 4 bases and 6 bases, there was a span of 19 bases. In DNA, the CDR3 is TGTGCCAGCAGCTCCACCGACGTCGGTGAAGGTCAGCCCCAGCATTTT. Translating it yields CASSSTDVGEGQPQHF. Supplemented by reference TRBV7-9 and TRBJ1-5, the full variable domain reads DTGVSQNPRHKITKRGQNVTFRCDPISEHNRLYWYRQTLGQGPEFLTYFQNEAQLEKSRLLSDRFSAERPKGSFSTLEIQRTEQGDSAMYLCASSSTDVGEGQPQHFGDGTRLSIL.

V and J are TRBV10-3 and TRBJ2-1; 9 positions agree with TRBD2. There are 14 residues in the CDR3. Germline loops: CDR1 ENHRY, CDR2 SYGVKD. V trimming: 3 bases; J trimming: 6 bases; junction bases outside the gene matches: 3. CDR3 residues: CAISDKTSGNEQFF. The CDR3 bases are TGTGCCATCAGTGATAAGACTAGCGGCAATGAGCAGTTCTTC.

This sequence joins TRBV5-4 and TRBJ2-2; 10 bases agree with TRBD2. CDR1 and CDR2 from the germline V gene are SGHNT and YYREEE (reference sequence). V gave up 5 bases and J gave up 7 bases; unmatched junction bases: 2. The CDR3 runs 13 residues. The CDR3 sequence is CASRPSGSGELFF. The CDR3 DNA reads as TGTGCCAGCAGACCTAGCGGGAGCGGGGAGCTGTTTTTT.

The gene calls are TRBV13 and TRBJ2-3, with TRBD2 identical over 8 bases. The CDR3 spans 14 residues. V lost 3 bases, J lost 4 bases, and 3 bases stayed unmatched. Germline V gene lookup returns CDR1 PRHDT and CDR2 FYEKMQ (reference sequence). CDR3 nucleotide sequence: TGTGCCAGCAGCTTCGGGAGGGTGGCAGATACGCAGTATTTT. As protein: CASSFGRVADTQYF.

This clone has a single count. The chain recombines TRBV11-2 with TRBJ2-3; 8 nucleotides agree with TRBD2. The CDR3 runs to 15 residues. Looked up from germline, CDR1 is SGHAT and CDR2 is FQNNGV. Germline trimming cut 3 bases from V and 5 bases from J; bases unmatched to any gene: 7. The CDR3 coding sequence is TGTGCCAGCAGCTTGGTCGGGACTAGACTAGATACGCAGTATTTT. Amino acids: CASSLVGTRLDTQYF.

This clone was found once. The J gene is TRBJ2-1, the V gene TRBV7-9, with TRBD2 matching 14 bases. V was pared by 5 bases and J by 4 bases, with 13 bases of the junction left unmatched. The CDR3 loop spans 19 amino acids. Germline V gene lookup returns CDR1 SEHNR and CDR2 FQNEAQ (reference sequence). CDR3 amino acids: CASSGRAGTSGRGYNEQFF. The CDR3 nucleotides are TGTGCCAGCAGCGGCAGGGCCGGGACTAGCGGGAGAGGGTACAATGAGCAGTTCTTC.

J is TRBJ2-3 and V is TRBV9, with a tentative D call TRBD1 (5 bases). Trimming cost V 6 bases and J 4 bases, with 15 bases left between them. Germline V gene sequence: CDR1 SGDLS, CDR2 YYNGEE. The CDR3 has 14 residues. The CDR3 reads CASNPHDSPDTQYF. The CDR3 DNA follows: TGTGCCAGCAACCCTCACGACAGCCCAGATACGCAGTATTTT. The whole variable domain, remainder taken from reference TRBV9 and TRBJ2-3, is DSGVTQTPKHLITATGQRVTLRCSPRSGDLSVYWYQQSLDQGLQFLIQYYNGEERAKGNILERFSAQQFPDLHSELNLSSLELGDSALYFCASNPHDSPDTQYFGPGTRLTVL.